This T cell receptor beta chain was documented in a study of T cells in Graves' hyperthyroidism and ophthalmopathy. Clinical Activity Scores of at least 3, NOSPECS grades of at least 4 and durations under 3 months characterized ophthalmopathy patients. J was trimmed by 2 bases and V by 10 bases; bases with no gene match: 6. Germline V gene lookup returns CDR1 MNHNS and CDR2 SASEGT. The CDR3 has 13 amino acids. TCR beta CDR3 regions were amplified from RNA. HTBI primers drove first-round RT-PCR of the TCR CDR3. Using its own MiXCR run on the multiplex PCR reads, TCRdb lists one record per CDR3 protein. The data hold fewer than 500,000 distinct CDR3 sequences, with approximately 15% observed a single time.

The chain carries TRBV6-1 and TRBJ2-7; 9 bases agree with TRBD1. This TCR came from a man aged 18 to 30 with Graves' ophthalmopathy. Sequencing was performed on blood. The CDR3 DNA reads TGTGCCACCCGGGACAGGGACGCCTACGAGCAGTACTTC. Translated, it gives CATRDRDAYEQYF.